This TCR beta chain stems from a study of CD8 T cells in ankylosing spondylitis. General study results and limits: A TCR beta motif of several highly homologous variants seemed to mark ankylosing spondylitis blood. In reactive arthritis synovial fluid and blood, some motif variants had been reported before.

As concerns this clonotype: The antigen is undetermined.

The J segment lost 4 bases and the V segment lost 3 bases, leaving 3 bases of the junction unmatched. The V gene's germline CDR1 is KGHDR and CDR2 SFDVKD. The CDR3 is made up of 15 amino acids. Each CDR3 protein gets one entry after TCRdb re-called the 5' RACE reads with MiXCR. The sample holds 350,000 to 550,000 distinct CDR3 sequences, 25% to 30% seen once. This receptor was taken from a male donor with ankylosing spondylitis. The chain is built from TRBV24-1 and TRBJ2-5; 11 bases fit TRBD2. The material sequenced was blood, either unsorted or a sorted T cell fraction (not recorded which). The CDR3 loop is CATSDPGLAGETQYF. CDR3 nucleotide sequence: TGTGCCACCAGTGATCCCGGACTAGCGGGAGAGACCCAGTACTTC.